One and the same sample provided the 10 T cell receptor beta chains below, sequenced in a study of shared clonotypes between healthy human individuals. The protocol was immunoSEQ multiplex PCR, while the TCRdb copy is restricted to in-frame clones and leaves out a portion. The sample lists more than 2 million clones; about 95% were seen once. As defined, naive CD8 cells were CD45RO-negative and positively selected for CCR7, with terminally differentiated effector memory CD45RA+ cells excluded. The sequenced sample was naive CD8+ T cells sorted from blood. The receptor source for this set is a man younger than 30 in good health.

This clone was seen just once. The chain combines TRBV7-9 with TRBJ2-2, with 13 nucleotides matching TRBD2. Germline assignment: CDR1 SEHNR and CDR2 FQNEAQ (reference sequence). J was trimmed by 7 bases and V by 5 bases; bases with no gene match: 7. CDR3 length equals 16 residues. CDR3 DNA: TGTGCCAGCAGCCGACTAGCGGGAGGTGATGGCGGGGAGCTGTTTTTT. Translating it yields CASSRLAGGDGGELFF.

The chain has TRBV6-5 and TRBJ1-5; D is possibly TRBD1 (6 bases). CDR1 is MNHEY, CDR2 SVGAGI, per germline. The CDR3 spans 15 residues. V was clipped by 2 bases and J by 3 bases, with 11 bases between them. This chain's CDR3 is CASSYVAGVNQPQHF. CDR3 nucleotide sequence: TGTGCCAGCAGTTACGTGGCAGGGGTCAATCAGCCCCAGCATTTT.

Concerning this clone itself: This sample includes further DNA sequences coding for the same CDR3. The rearrangement links TRBV9 to TRBJ1-2, with D possibly TRBD1 on 5 matching bases. The CDR3 is 14 residues long. Trimming shortened V by 0 bases and J by 3 bases, and 9 bases separated the two germline ends. Looked up from germline, CDR1 is SGDLS and CDR2 is YYNGEE. The CDR3 DNA follows: TGTGCCAGCAGCGTAGGCTCGGGGGACTATGGCTACACCTTC. It translates to CASSVGSGDYGYTF.

This rearrangement joins TRBV4-1 to TRBJ2-7; D perhaps matches TRBD2 (5 bases). Trimming removed 0 bases from V and 2 bases from J, with 11 bases in between. The length of the CDR3 is 15 residues. The V gene's germline CDR1 is MGHRA and CDR2 YSYEKL. The CDR3: CASSQEVPGTYEQYF. CDR3 nucleotide sequence: TGCGCCAGCAGCCAAGAGGTCCCGGGAACCTACGAGCAGTACTTC.

The J gene is TRBJ2-4, the V gene TRBV7-3, with TRBD1 matching over 7 bases. There are 13 residues in the CDR3. The J segment lost 10 bases and the V segment lost 5 bases, leaving 8 bases of the junction unmatched. Germline V gene lookup returns CDR1 SGHTA and CDR2 FQGTGA. CDR3 nucleotides: TGTGCCAGCAGCCCCCGACAGGGCTGGATTCAGTACTTC. Translated: CASSPRQGWIQYF.

This chain uses TRBV27 with TRBJ2-1; 11 bases match TRBD1. CDR1 is MNHEY, CDR2 SMNVEV, per germline (reference sequence). The J segment lost 0 bases and the V segment lost 4 bases, leaving 14 bases of the junction unmatched. This CDR3 has 20 residues. CDR3 DNA sequence: TGTGCCAGCAGTTCGACAGGGGACAGGGGGGGCTCTAGCTCCTACAATGAGCAGTTCTTC. Its translation: CASSSTGDRGGSSSYNEQFF.

This chain connects TRBV7-9 to TRBJ1-4; D might be TRBD1 (5 bases). V lost 4 bases, J lost 0 bases, and 15 bases lay in between. The CDR3 length is 17 residues. Looked up from germline, CDR1 is SEHNR and CDR2 is FQNEAQ (reference sequence). The CDR3 DNA reads TGTGCCAGCAGCTCTACAGGCGGATCCACAACTAATGAAAAACTGTTTTTT. It codes for CASSSTGGSTTNEKLFF.

This chain links TRBV10-2 with TRBJ2-3, with D uncertain. The CDR3 loop spans 14 amino acids. Germline-derived CDR1 and CDR2 are WSHSY and SAAADI. Trimming took off 8 bases at V and 1 base at J, with 13 bases between the two ends. The CDR3 sequence is CASGLSAGTDTQYF. The CDR3 nucleotides read TGCGCCAGCGGCCTATCTGCCGGCACAGATACGCAGTATTTT.

This chain uses TRBV7-9 with TRBJ2-1; D might be TRBD2 (6 bases). V lost 1 base, J lost 4 bases, and 14 bases lay in between. The germline gives CDR1 SEHNR, CDR2 FQNEAQ (reference sequence). The CDR3 consists of 16 residues. This CDR3 is CASSLGSSAPYNEQFF. CDR3 sequence (DNA): TGTGCCAGCAGCTTAGGTTCTAGCGCCCCTTACAATGAGCAGTTCTTC.

Only one count was recorded for this clone. The chain has TRBV19 and TRBJ2-7; 9 nucleotides match TRBD2. The CDR3 is made up of 14 amino acids. CDR1 is LNHDA, CDR2 SQIVND, per germline (reference sequence). The junction had 5 bases not matched to a gene; V was cut back by 5 bases and J by 3 bases. The CDR3 DNA follows: TGTGCCAGTAGTCCTGGACTAGCGCACTACGAGCAGTACTTC. This sequence encodes CASSPGLAHYEQYF.